These 15 T cell receptor beta chains originate from one sample sequenced in a study of graft-versus-host responses after intestinal transplantation. These receptors' targets are unknown. Assay used: immunoSEQ multiplex PCR; TCRdb lists only in-frame clones, some missing. The sample contains about 93,000 clones, approximately 92% of which appear only once. Sequenced material: unstimulated CD8+ T cells sorted from spleen or lymph node cells, taken before intestinal transplant. The receptors shown here come from a human donor who received an intestinal transplant.

This chain links TRBV9 with TRBJ1-5; 7 bases fit TRBD1. Germline V CDR1 and CDR2: SGDLS, YYNGEE. The CDR3 has 15 residues. J gave up 3 bases and V 0 bases, and 3 bases lay outside the gene matches. This CDR3 reads CASSVGGQSNQPQHF. CDR3 DNA: TGTGCCAGCAGCGTAGGGGGACAGTCCAATCAGCCCCAGCATTTT.

The chain joins TRBV5-6 to TRBJ1-2; TRBD1 agrees at 8 bases. The CDR3 has 14 residues. The ends lost 2 bases at V and 4 bases at J; junction bases unmatched: 4. Germline-derived CDR1 and CDR2 are SGHDT and YYEEEE. This chain's CDR3 is CASSFYRGTYGYTF. The CDR3, as DNA: TGTGCCAGCAGCTTTTACAGGGGGACCTATGGCTACACCTTC.

The chain is built from TRBV28 and TRBJ2-7, with TRBD2 matching over 7 bases. This CDR3 is built from 16 residues. After removal of 5 bases from V and 2 bases from J, the junction contained 12 bases not matched to a gene. The germline CDR1 and CDR2 sequences are MDHEN and SYDVKM. The CDR3 is CASSAPGKRGTYEQYF. The CDR3 DNA reads TGTGCCAGCAGTGCCCCGGGGAAGCGGGGTACCTACGAGCAGTACTTC.

The chain combines TRBV19 with TRBJ2-1; 9 bases align to TRBD2. Germline-derived CDR1 and CDR2 are LNHDA and SQIVND (reference sequence). The CDR3 spans 16 residues. V shed 3 bases and J 4 bases; nucleotides not matched to a gene: 7. The CDR3 coding sequence is TGTGCCAGTAGTATGGATAGCGGGAGTGGGTACAATGAGCAGTTCTTC. The encoded protein is CASSMDSGSGYNEQFF.

The V call is TRBV7-8, the J call TRBJ1-1, with 10 positions matching TRBD1. The CDR3 length is 16 residues. Trimming cost V 5 bases and J 1 base; bases outside gene matches: 7. Germline CDR1 and CDR2: SGHVS and FQNEAQ. CDR3 loop: CASSMTGGLGNTEAFF. The CDR3, as DNA: TGTGCCAGCAGCATGACAGGGGGCTTGGGGAACACTGAAGCTTTCTTT.

The rearrangement uses TRBV5-4 and TRBJ2-7; D gene uncertain. Germline V gene sequence: CDR1 SGHNT, CDR2 YYREEE (reference sequence). With 5 bases removed from V and 3 bases from J, the gap between germline ends came to 12 bases. The CDR3 length is 13 residues. The CDR3 sequence: CASSSRGNYEQYF. CDR3 sequence (DNA): TGTGCCAGCAGTAGTCGCGGAAACTACGAGCAGTACTTC.

V and J are TRBV7-2 and TRBJ1-2; TRBD1 aligns across 7 bases. V dropped 1 base and J dropped 3; count of bases not matched to a gene: 2. The length of the CDR3 is 14 residues. Germline loops: CDR1 SGHTA, CDR2 FQGNSA. The CDR3 nucleotides are TGTGCCAGCAGCTTAGTGCAGGGGGACTATGGCTACACCTTC. It encodes CASSLVQGDYGYTF.

The chain uses TRBV10-1 and TRBJ1-1; D remains unclear. Trimming left V 4 bases short and J 2 bases short, with 8 bases between. Germline CDR1 WNHNN, CDR2 SYGVQD (reference sequence). The CDR3 is 13 residues long. The CDR3 loop reads CASSVADNTEAFF. As DNA, the CDR3 is TGCGCCAGCAGTGTTGCAGATAACACTGAAGCTTTCTTT.

V gene TRBV9 combines with J gene TRBJ2-3; no clear D gene. This CDR3 is built from 14 residues. The germline V gene has CDR1 SGDLS and CDR2 YYNGEE. Trimming left V 0 bases short and J 3 bases short, with 8 bases between. CDR3 coding DNA: TGTGCCAGCAGCGTAGAGCCATCTACAGATACGCAGTATTTT. Protein: CASSVEPSTDTQYF.

This chain joins TRBV30 and TRBJ1-1; D is uncertain. Trimming took 6 bases from V and 4 from J, leaving 12 bases between them. Germline V gene data show CDR1 as GTSNPN and CDR2 as SVGIG (reference sequence). The CDR3 contains 12 residues. The CDR3 bases are TGTGCCTGCGGGGAAAGTGGCACTGAAGCTTTCTTT. It codes for CACGESGTEAFF.

V is TRBV27 and J is TRBJ2-1; the match to TRBD2 covers 11 bases. The CDR3 totals 14 residues. Looked up from germline, CDR1 is MNHEY and CDR2 is SMNVEV (reference sequence). V gave up 5 bases and J gave up 6 bases; unmatched junction bases: 3. The CDR3 DNA follows: TGTGCCAGCAGTCGACTAGCGGGACTCAATGAGCAGTTCTTC. Translated, it gives CASSRLAGLNEQFF.

This clone was observed once. This sequence joins TRBV6-5 and TRBJ1-5; the match to TRBD1 covers 8 bases. Germline V gene data show CDR1 as MNHEY and CDR2 as SVGAGI. CDR3 length equals 14 residues. Trimming removed 7 bases from V and 6 bases from J; junction bases left unmatched: 8. Here the CDR3 reads CASTSTGESQPQHF. The CDR3 DNA reads TGTGCCAGCACCTCGACAGGGGAGAGTCAGCCCCAGCATTTT.

The chain has TRBV7-8 and TRBJ1-2; TRBD1 agrees at 7 bases. Germline CDR1 SGHVS, CDR2 FQNEAQ. The ends lost 5 bases at V and 2 bases at J; junction bases unmatched: 8. The CDR3 is 15 amino acids. CDR3 region: CASSPGDSGNYGYTF. CDR3 coding DNA: TGTGCCAGCAGCCCCGGGGACAGCGGAAACTATGGCTACACCTTC.

V is TRBV5-1 and J is TRBJ1-1, with D perhaps TRBD1 (5 bases). Germline CDR1 SGHRS, CDR2 YFSETQ. The CDR3 has 15 amino acids. V shed 3 bases and J shed 0 bases, with 12 bases lying between them. The CDR3 DNA is TGCGCCAGCAGCTGGGGGGAACAGTTGAACACTGAAGCTTTCTTT. It translates to CASSWGEQLNTEAFF.

The V and J genes are TRBV11-2 and TRBJ1-6, with D possibly matching TRBD1 (5 bases). CDR1 and CDR2 (germline): SGHAT, FQNNGV. Trimming took 5 bases from V and 5 from J, leaving 16 bases between them. CDR3 length equals 16 residues. The CDR3, as DNA: TGTGCCAGCAGCGCGCAAGCCCAGGGAAATAATTCACCCCTCCACTTT. It codes for CASSAQAQGNNSPLHF.